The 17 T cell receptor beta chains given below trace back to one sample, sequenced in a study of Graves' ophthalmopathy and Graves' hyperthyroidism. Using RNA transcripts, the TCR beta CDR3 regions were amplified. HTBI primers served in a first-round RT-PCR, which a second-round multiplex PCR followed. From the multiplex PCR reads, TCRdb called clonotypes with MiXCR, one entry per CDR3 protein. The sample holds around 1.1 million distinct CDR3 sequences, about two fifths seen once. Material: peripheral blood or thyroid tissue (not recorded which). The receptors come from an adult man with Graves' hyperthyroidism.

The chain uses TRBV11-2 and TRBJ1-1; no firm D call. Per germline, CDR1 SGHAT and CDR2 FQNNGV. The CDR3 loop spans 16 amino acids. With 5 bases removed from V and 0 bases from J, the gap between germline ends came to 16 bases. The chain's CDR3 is CASSPTGRRVNTEAFF. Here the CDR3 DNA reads TGTGCCAGCAGCCCCACCGGCAGGAGGGTGAACACTGAAGCTTTCTTT. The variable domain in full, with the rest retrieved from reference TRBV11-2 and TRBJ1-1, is EAGVAQSPRYKIIEKRQSVAFWCNPISGHATLYWYQQILGQGPKLLIQFQNNGVVDDSQLPKDRFSAERLKGVDSTLKIQPAKLEDSAVYLCASSPTGRRVNTEAFFGQGTRLTVV.

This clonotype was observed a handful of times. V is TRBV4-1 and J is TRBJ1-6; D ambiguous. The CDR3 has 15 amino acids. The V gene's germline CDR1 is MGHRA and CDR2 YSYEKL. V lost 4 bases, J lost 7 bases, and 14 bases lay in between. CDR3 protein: CASSPRLRGNSPLHF. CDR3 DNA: TGCGCCAGCAGCCCAAGACTGAGAGGAAATTCACCCCTCCACTTT.

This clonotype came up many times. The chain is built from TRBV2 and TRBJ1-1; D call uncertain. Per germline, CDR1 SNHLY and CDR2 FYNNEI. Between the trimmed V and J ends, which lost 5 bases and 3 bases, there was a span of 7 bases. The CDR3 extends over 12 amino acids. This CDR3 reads CASSRGYTEAFF. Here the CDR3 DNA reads TGTGCCAGCAGTCGAGGTTACACTGAAGCTTTCTTT.

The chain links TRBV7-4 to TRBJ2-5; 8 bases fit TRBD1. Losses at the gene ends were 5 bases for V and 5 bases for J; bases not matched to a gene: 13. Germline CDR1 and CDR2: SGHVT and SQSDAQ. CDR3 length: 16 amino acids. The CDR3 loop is CASSPDRAGGLETQYF. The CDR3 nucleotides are TGTGCCAGCAGCCCGGACAGGGCAGGGGGCTTGGAGACCCAGTACTTC.

Here the CDR3 reads CAISALLAGGQETQYF. CDR3 in DNA: TGTGCCATCAGTGCGCTTTTAGCGGGAGGCCAAGAGACCCAGTACTTC. The genes are TRBV10-3 and TRBJ2-5; 10 positions agree with TRBD2. The CDR3 loop spans 16 amino acids. With V trimmed by 4 bases and J by 1 base, 6 bases remained unmatched. Per the germline V gene, CDR1 is ENHRY and CDR2 is SYGVKD.

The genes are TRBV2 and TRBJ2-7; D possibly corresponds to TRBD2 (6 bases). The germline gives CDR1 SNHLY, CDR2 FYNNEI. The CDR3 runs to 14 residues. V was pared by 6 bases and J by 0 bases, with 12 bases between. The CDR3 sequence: CASRKSGSSYEQYF. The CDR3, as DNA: TGTGCCAGCAGAAAAAGCGGGTCCTCCTACGAGCAGTACTTC.

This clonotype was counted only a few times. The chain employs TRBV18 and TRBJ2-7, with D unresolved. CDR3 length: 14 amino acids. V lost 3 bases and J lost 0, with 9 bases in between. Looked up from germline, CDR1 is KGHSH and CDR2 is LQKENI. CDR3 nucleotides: TGTGCCAGCTCACCGATTCGGAACTCCTACGAGCAGTACTTC. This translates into CASSPIRNSYEQYF.

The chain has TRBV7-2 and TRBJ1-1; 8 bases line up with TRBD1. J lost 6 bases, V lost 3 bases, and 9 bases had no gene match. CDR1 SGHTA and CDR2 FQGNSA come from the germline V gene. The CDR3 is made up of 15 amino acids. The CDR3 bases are TGTGCCAGCAGCTTCCCCGACAGGGGAGCGGCTGAAGCTTTCTTT. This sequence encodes CASSFPDRGAAEAFF.

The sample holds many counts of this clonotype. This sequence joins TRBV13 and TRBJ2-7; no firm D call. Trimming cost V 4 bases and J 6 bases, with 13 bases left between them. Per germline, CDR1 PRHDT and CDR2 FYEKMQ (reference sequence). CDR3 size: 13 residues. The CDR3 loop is CASSWRGDGEQYF. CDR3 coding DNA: TGTGCCAGCAGCTGGAGAGGTGACGGCGAGCAGTACTTC. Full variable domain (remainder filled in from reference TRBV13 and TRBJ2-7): AAGVIQSPRHLIKEKRETATLKCYPIPRHDTVYWYQQGPGQDPQFLISFYEKMQSDKGSIPDRFSAQQFSDYHSELNMSSLELGDSALYFCASSWRGDGEQYFGPGTRLTVT.

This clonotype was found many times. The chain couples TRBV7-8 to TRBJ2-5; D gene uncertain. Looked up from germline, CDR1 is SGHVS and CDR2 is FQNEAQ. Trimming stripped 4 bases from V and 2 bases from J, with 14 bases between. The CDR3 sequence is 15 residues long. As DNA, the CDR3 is TGTGCCAGCAGCTCATCCGCCGGCAGACAAGAGACCCAGTACTTC. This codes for CASSSSAGRQETQYF.

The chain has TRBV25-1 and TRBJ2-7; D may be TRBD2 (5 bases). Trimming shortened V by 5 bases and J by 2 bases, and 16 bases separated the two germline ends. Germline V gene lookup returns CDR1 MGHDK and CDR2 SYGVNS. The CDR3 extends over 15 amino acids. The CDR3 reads CASSLLRVGTYEQYF. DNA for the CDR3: TGTGCCAGCAGTTTATTGAGGGTAGGGACCTACGAGCAGTACTTC.

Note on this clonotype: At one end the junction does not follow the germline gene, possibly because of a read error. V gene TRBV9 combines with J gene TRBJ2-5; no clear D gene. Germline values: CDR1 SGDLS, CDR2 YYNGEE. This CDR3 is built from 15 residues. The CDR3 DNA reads TGTGCCGGCAGCGTAGACTCCTATACCAGAGAGACCCAGTACTTC. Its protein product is CAGSVDSYTRETQYF.

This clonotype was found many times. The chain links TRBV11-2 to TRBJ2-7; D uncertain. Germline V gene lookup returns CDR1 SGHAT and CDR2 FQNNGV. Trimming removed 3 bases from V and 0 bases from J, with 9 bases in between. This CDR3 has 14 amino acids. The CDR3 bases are TGTGCCAGCAGCTTTATCAGCAACTCCTACGAGCAGTACTTC. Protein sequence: CASSFISNSYEQYF.

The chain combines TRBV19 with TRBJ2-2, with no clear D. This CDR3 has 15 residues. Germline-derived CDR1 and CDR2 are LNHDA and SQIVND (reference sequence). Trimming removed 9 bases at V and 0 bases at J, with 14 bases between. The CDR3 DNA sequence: TGTGCCAGCAGTGAATGGCAGGCGAACACCGGGGAGCTGTTTTTT. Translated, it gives CASSEWQANTGELFF.

The DNA for the CDR3 is TGCAGTGCTAGAGACAGAAGTATGAGCGGGGGGGTGGAGACCCAGTACTTC. It encodes CSARDRSMSGGVETQYF. The chain recombines TRBV20-1 with TRBJ2-5; 10 nucleotides agree with TRBD2. The ends lost 0 bases at V and 5 bases at J; junction bases unmatched: 12. CDR3 length: 17 residues. Germline V gene sequence: CDR1 DFQATT, CDR2 SNEGSKA (reference sequence).

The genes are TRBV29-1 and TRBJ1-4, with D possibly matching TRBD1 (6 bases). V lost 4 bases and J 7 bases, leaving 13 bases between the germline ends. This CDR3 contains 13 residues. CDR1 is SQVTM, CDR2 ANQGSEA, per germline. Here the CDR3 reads CSVGQAGSEKLFF. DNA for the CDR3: TGCAGCGTTGGACAGGCGGGGAGTGAAAAACTGTTTTTT.

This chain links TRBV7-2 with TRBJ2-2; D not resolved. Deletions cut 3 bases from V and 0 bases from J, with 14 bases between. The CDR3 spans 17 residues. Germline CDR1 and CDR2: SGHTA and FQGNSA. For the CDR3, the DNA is TGTGCCAGCAGCTTGTTTTCCTTTAACGCGAACACCGGGGAGCTGTTTTTT. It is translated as CASSLFSFNANTGELFF.